The subject of this entry is one T cell receptor beta chain. The antigen is unknown. This specimen belongs to a study of CD8 T cells in ankylosing spondylitis. Findings of the study overall: Within peripheral blood, clones linked to disease were CD8+ and relatively rare. Significant enrichment of disease-linked clones was reported in matched ankylosing spondylitis synovial fluid. There were earlier reports of some motif variants in reactive arthritis synovial fluid and blood. Fewer than ten highly homologous variants made up a TCR beta motif, and this motif appeared characteristic of ankylosing spondylitis blood.

MiXCR was run by TCRdb on the 5' RACE reads, yielding one entry per CDR3 protein. There are about 250,000 distinct CDR3 sequences in the sample; 15% to 20% occur only once, and over 25% lies in the top ten. The CDR3 runs to 14 residues. With 0 bases removed from V and 5 bases from J, the gap between germline ends came to 14 bases. CDR1 and CDR2 from the germline V gene are DFQATT and SNEGSKA (reference sequence). The chain has TRBV20-1 and TRBJ2-7, with D possibly being TRBD2 (6 bases). The receptor comes from a male donor with ankylosing spondylitis or in good health (not recorded which). Sequenced input: blood, either unsorted or a sorted T cell fraction (not recorded which). The CDR3 here is CSARDRDSWHEQYF. In nucleotides, the CDR3 is TGCAGTGCTAGAGACAGGGACTCATGGCACGAGCAGTACTTC.